Listed below are T cell receptor beta chains from one sample, sequenced in a study of T cells in localized non-small cell lung cancer. Here immunoSEQ multiplex PCR was the method, and the copy in TCRdb shows in-frame clones only, minus some. Of approximately 100,000 clones in the sample, around 90% were seen once. The specimen was PBMCs, collected before any cancer treatment. These receptors originate from a woman aged 40 to 75 with stage II squamous cell lung carcinoma. Each CDR3 is given with its conserved first and last residue. D genes are given only for firm matches. Only some rows state a clone size, as once, few, many or a class for expanded clones.

V: TRBV5-4
J: TRBJ1-1
size: -
D: -
CDR3: CASSFPTGLNTEAFF
DNA: TGTGCCAGCAGCTTCCCGACAGGTTTGAACACTGAAGCTTTCTTT

V: TRBV5-4
J: TRBJ2-3
size: -
D: TRBD2
CDR3: CASSSAGGSDTQYF
DNA: TGTGCCAGCAGCTCGGCGGGGGGGTCAGATACGCAGTATTTT

V: TRBV7-9
J: TRBJ2-5
size: -
D: -
CDR3: CASSPRHRELETQYF
DNA: TGTGCCAGCAGCCCGCGCCACAGGGAATTGGAGACCCAGTACTTC

V: TRBV6-6
J: TRBJ2-5
size: few
D: -
CDR3: CASSPLGAVQETQYF
DNA: TGTGCCAGCAGTCCCCTGGGGGCCGTCCAAGAGACCCAGTACTTC

V: TRBV6-1
J: TRBJ1-4
size: few
D: -
CDR3: CASSEPRGTFNEKLFF
DNA: TGTGCCAGCAGTGAACCAAGGGGGACTTTTAATGAAAAACTGTTTTTT

V: TRBV6-5
J: TRBJ1-6
size: -
D: -
CDR3: CASSYSGRLGSPLHF
DNA: TGTGCCAGCAGTTACTCCGGCCGCTTGGGTTCACCCCTCCACTTT

V: TRBV7-9
J: TRBJ1-3
size: -
D: -
CDR3: CASSLALRDVGNTIYF
DNA: TGTGCCAGCAGCTTAGCCCTCCGGGACGTCGGAAACACCATATATTTT

V: TRBV27
J: TRBJ1-1
size: -
D: -
CDR3: CASSLGRITEAFF
DNA: TGTGCCAGCAGTTTAGGAAGGATCACTGAAGCTTTCTTT

V: TRBV11-2
J: TRBJ2-1
size: -
D: -
CDR3: CASSLGGDEQFF
DNA: TGTGCCAGCAGCTTAGGCGGAGATGAGCAGTTCTTC

V: TRBV27
J: TRBJ1-6
size: -
D: TRBD1
CDR3: CASRQTGGRSPLHF
DNA: TGTGCCAGCAGACAGACAGGGGGAAGATCACCCCTCCACTTT

V: TRBV6-4
J: TRBJ2-1
size: -
D: TRBD2
CDR3: CASSVGLAGGEQFF
DNA: TGTGCCAGCAGTGTTGGACTAGCGGGAGGTGAGCAGTTCTTC

V: TRBV6-6
J: TRBJ2-7
size: -
D: TRBD2
CDR3: CASLAGGMISYEQYF
DNA: TGTGCCAGCTTGGCGGGGGGCATGATATCCTACGAGCAGTACTTC

V: TRBV18
J: TRBJ2-1
size: -
D: TRBD2
CDR3: CASSLLLAGEFGEQFF
DNA: TGTGCCAGCTCACTGTTACTAGCGGGAGAATTTGGTGAGCAGTTCTTC